The entry that follows covers one T cell receptor (beta chain) sequence. The authors' processing: Quantification of nucleated cells was approximated via reference gene primer amplification. Assay: immunoSEQ multiplex PCR; the TCRdb copy retains only in-frame clones and omits some. D and trimming come from the DNA, and the V and J calls and clone size come from that table. The table has about 210,000 clones, 81% seen once. Those enrolled, adults aged roughly 18 to 89 years, came from 24 US areas. Cohort allocation depended upon clinical history that participants reported. The sample belongs to a study of blood T cell repertoires in COVID-19. At the level of the study: The analysed material was cDNA or gDNA that came from T cells, B-cell-depleted T cells, or PBMCs.

The CDR3 has 14 amino acids. The germline gives CDR1 SGHKS, CDR2 YYEKEE (reference sequence). Unmatched junction bases numbered 9, after V lost 6 bases and J lost 4 bases. The material sequenced was PBMCs or T cells enriched from blood (not recorded which). The rearrangement links TRBV5-5 to TRBJ1-1; 7 nucleotides line up with TRBD1. The receptor was derived from a woman between 50 and 59 years old with acute COVID-19. CDR3 loop: CASKTRRQGTEAFF. The DNA of the CDR3 is TGTGCCAGCAAAACTAGAAGACAGGGCACTGAAGCTTTCTTT.